This T cell receptor (beta chain) comes out of a study of blood T cell repertoires in COVID-19 (dated by TCRdb to the early 2020s). At the level of the whole study: Samples from collaborators originated in the United States, Italy and Spain and spanned both the acute and convalescent phases of COVID-19. The repertoires were made available in a free public database intended to serve as a resource for research on the immune response to SARS-CoV-2. The prospective study material was composed of cDNA or gDNA derived from T cells, B-cell-depleted T cells, or PBMCs. Deeply sampled blood TCRbeta repertoires from subjects exposed to, actively infected with, or recovered from COVID-19 were included in the dataset. Where available, HLA class I and class II types were obtained from metadata supplied by the sample provider rather than from assay-based typing. Sample metadata almost always included a de-identified subject ID, COVID-19 status, age in years and sex. Samples came from the ongoing ImmuneRACE study (first 160 participants) plus 1,254 subjects from 6 global collaborators.

TCRbeta CDR3 regions were amplified from genomic DNA using the immunoSEQ Assay, a bias-controlled multiplex PCR. In the authors' own workflow: Within the assay, amplification of reference gene primers was used to estimate how many nucleated cells each sample contained. To quantify the absolute abundance of each unique TCRbeta CDR3 rearrangement, sequence reads were collapsed and filtered. Productive Simpson clonality was computed per sample as the square root of Simpson's diversity index over productive rearrangements. Entries here come from immuneACCESS through TCRdb and include only in-frame sequences with V and J called. Some clones fail to appear in such tables; in the studies checked, an unresolved V gene covers under half of the shortfall, and the cause of the remainder is unknown. V and J calls and clone size are copied from that table; D and trimming were computed from the DNA. A total of roughly 220,000 clones appear in this sample, over 70% of them only once. The ten largest clonotypes hold 5.5% of the sample.

Each collaborating institution followed its own protocols to collect whole blood in K2EDTA tubes. For TCRbeta analysis, collaborator samples were shipped as frozen whole blood, as isolated PBMCs, or as DNA extracted from either sample type. A note on this clone: Its antigen target is currently unknown. Base qualities are not at hand, and no much larger clone is one base apart.

Broader findings and caveats from the paper: How much clinical and demographic metadata was included differed by source and by participant, and the metadata was provided uncurated.

Relative to germline, V is missing 2 bases and J is missing 4 bases, with 6 bases of the junction outside any gene match. The CDR3 measures 15 amino acids from cysteine to phenylalanine. The sequence is cut down to CDR3 DNA, 45 bases in frame from base 1. The CDR1 and CDR2 encoded by the germline V gene are MNHEY and SVGAGI. The source of this sequence is a woman in her seventies with acute or convalescent COVID-19. Material: peripheral blood. This chain is built from TRBV6-5 and TRBJ2-7; TRBD1 matches 9 bases in the middle. In nucleotide form, the sequence is TGTGCCAGCAGTTACAGTGGGACAGGGATTTACGAGCAGTACTTC. This sequence encodes CASSYSGTGIYEQYF.